The 29 T cell receptor beta chains below were found in one sample sequenced in a study of blood T cell repertoires in COVID-19. Method: immunoSEQ multiplex PCR; TCRdb's copy keeps in-frame clones and lacks some. The table has more than 85,000 clones, roughly 90% seen once. Input material: peripheral blood. These receptors all come from a man in his sixties with acute or convalescent COVID-19.

V usage is TRBV18 and J usage is TRBJ2-1, with 8 bases fitting TRBD2. Per germline, CDR1 KGHSH and CDR2 LQKENI. J was trimmed by 6 bases and V by 5 bases; bases with no gene match: 6. The CDR3 is 14 amino acids. The CDR3 DNA reads as TGTGCCAGCTCAGAGACCGGGACTAGCAATGAGCAGTTCTTC. It specifies CASSETGTSNEQFF.

J is TRBJ2-5 and V is TRBV15; the D gene is possibly TRBD1 (6 bases). V lost 3 bases, J lost 4 bases, and 15 bases lay in between. There are 15 residues in the CDR3. The germline V gene encodes CDR1 LNHNV and CDR2 YYDKDF (reference sequence). Here the CDR3 DNA reads TGTGCCACCAGCAGGAGACAGGCCGTCGGAGAGACCCAGTACTTC. As protein: CATSRRQAVGETQYF.

This clone was recorded once. The V and J genes are TRBV20-1 and TRBJ2-2; tentatively, D is TRBD2 (6 bases). This CDR3 contains 17 residues. CDR1 is DFQATT and CDR2 is SNEGSKA in the germline V gene (reference sequence). Trimming cost V 3 bases and J 3 bases, with 20 bases left between them. CDR3 DNA: TGCAGTGCTAGTACTACTTGGCGGGGCTTTTACACCGGGGAGCTGTTTTTT. Translating it yields CSASTTWRGFYTGELFF.

CDR3 amino acids: CASSFGEPGQGNEKLFF. The CDR3 DNA reads as TGTGCCAGCAGCTTCGGCGAACCGGGACAGGGGAATGAAAAACTGTTTTTT. The chain employs TRBV5-4 and TRBJ1-4; 10 bases are shared with TRBD1. Trimming at V came to 2 bases and at J to 5 bases, leaving 9 bases not matched to a gene. The germline V gene encodes CDR1 SGHNT and CDR2 YYREEE (reference sequence). The CDR3 has 17 amino acids.

The chain carries TRBV15 and TRBJ2-7, with D perhaps TRBD1 (6 bases). Germline V CDR1 and CDR2: LNHNV, YYDKDF (reference sequence). V dropped 1 base and J dropped 4 bases, with 14 bases sitting between them. CDR3 length equals 15 residues. Here the CDR3 reads CATSRVGQGIYEQYF. The DNA for the CDR3 is TGTGCCACCAGCAGAGTTGGGCAGGGGATATACGAGCAGTACTTC.

This clone was seen more than once but under ten times. The chain employs TRBV27 and TRBJ2-7; perhaps TRBD2 as D (5 bases). Germline CDR1 MNHEY, CDR2 SMNVEV (reference sequence). The CDR3 covers 14 residues. Trimming shortened V by 3 bases and J by 2 bases, and 11 bases separated the two germline ends. The CDR3 region is CASSFGGGPYEQYF. CDR3 sequence (DNA): TGTGCCAGCAGTTTTGGTGGAGGACCCTACGAGCAGTACTTC.

J is TRBJ2-3 and V is TRBV28; 12 bases fit TRBD2. Germline lookup yields CDR1 MDHEN and CDR2 SYDVKM. The CDR3 runs to 16 residues. V trimming: 6 bases; J trimming: 3 bases; junction bases outside the gene matches: 7. The CDR3 DNA follows: TGTGCCAGCAGCGCGACTAGCGGGAGCGGTACAGATACGCAGTATTTT. This gives the protein CASSATSGSGTDTQYF.

The chain employs TRBV28 and TRBJ1-4; D gene unclear. The V and J ends lost 3 bases and 7 bases respectively, with 9 bases between them. The CDR3 totals 13 residues. CDR1 and CDR2 (germline): MDHEN, SYDVKM. CDR3 sequence (DNA): TGTGCCAGCAGTTTCAGAGGTCGTGAAAAACTGTTTTTT. Translating gives CASSFRGREKLFF.

The chain has TRBV30 and TRBJ2-7; TRBD2 aligns across 12 bases. There are 17 residues in the CDR3. The trim removed 2 bases at V and 0 bases at J, leaving 8 bases unmatched. The V gene's germline CDR1 is GTSNPN and CDR2 SVGIG (reference sequence). CDR3 sequence reads: CAWSLSSGRVSSYEQYF. CDR3 DNA: TGTGCCTGGAGTCTCTCTAGCGGGAGGGTGAGCTCCTACGAGCAGTACTTC.

V and J are TRBV5-1 and TRBJ1-2; 7 bases map to TRBD1. V lost 0 bases and J lost 6; bases outside the gene matches: 5. There are 14 residues in the CDR3. CDR1 and CDR2 from the germline V gene are SGHRS and YFSETQ. The CDR3 is CASSLVGGLNGYTF. As DNA, the CDR3 is TGCGCCAGCAGCTTGGTAGGGGGCCTAAATGGCTACACCTTC.

The chain employs TRBV27 and TRBJ2-3; D remains ambiguous. The CDR3 extends over 13 amino acids. Trimming left V 3 bases short and J 1 base short, with 5 bases between. The germline V gene encodes CDR1 MNHEY and CDR2 SMNVEV (reference sequence). The CDR3 sequence is CASSFQGTDTQYF. CDR3 DNA sequence: TGTGCCAGCAGTTTCCAGGGCACAGATACGCAGTATTTT.

This chain uses TRBV4-2 with TRBJ1-2; 8 nucleotides agree with TRBD1. V lost 5 bases, J lost 7 bases, and 9 bases stayed unmatched. The CDR3 has 14 amino acids. CDR1 and CDR2 (germline): LGHNA, YNFKEQ. The CDR3 nucleotides are TGTGCCAGCAGCGAAGCCGGCAGGGGGCTTGGCTACACCTTC. This translates into CASSEAGRGLGYTF.

V usage is TRBV11-3 and J usage is TRBJ2-2; 9 bases line up with TRBD2. The CDR3 runs 14 residues. With 2 bases clipped from V and 5 bases from J, the junction kept 0 bases outside the gene matches. The germline CDR1 and CDR2 sequences are SGHNT and YENEEA. The CDR3 bases are TGTGCCAGCAGCTTACTAGCGGGGACCGGGGAGCTGTTTTTT. It yields the protein CASSLLAGTGELFF.

The V gene is TRBV18, the J gene TRBJ2-5; the D is unclear. Germline V gives CDR1 KGHSH, CDR2 LQKENI. The CDR3 extends over 14 amino acids. Trimming left V 1 base short and J 4 bases short, with 10 bases between. The CDR3, as DNA: TGTGCCAGCTCACCACTCCCCTTCGGAGAGACCCAGTACTTC. This encodes CASSPLPFGETQYF.

The chain uses TRBV27 and TRBJ2-1; D not resolved. Germline V CDR1 and CDR2: MNHEY, SMNVEV (reference sequence). The CDR3 runs to 14 residues. The V gene lost 3 bases and the J gene lost 4 bases, with 10 bases spanning the gap. In DNA form, the CDR3 reads TGTGCCAGCAGTTTGATGGGCAGGTACAATGAGCAGTTCTTC. It translates to CASSLMGRYNEQFF.

This clone occurred once. The chain is built from TRBV5-1 and TRBJ2-2, with 7 bases that match TRBD2. CDR3 size: 15 residues. Germline CDR1 is SGHRS and CDR2 is YFSETQ. Unmatched junction bases numbered 1, after V lost 2 bases and J lost 0 bases. The CDR3 DNA is TGCGCCAGCAGCTTAGGGAGGGCGAACACCGGGGAGCTGTTTTTT. Encoded protein: CASSLGRANTGELFF.

The chain uses TRBV7-2 and TRBJ2-1; 8 bases agree with TRBD2. The trim removed 0 bases at V and 3 bases at J, leaving 1 base unmatched. Germline V lookup: CDR1 SGHTA, CDR2 FQGNSA. The CDR3 contains 15 residues. The CDR3 region has the DNA TGTGCCAGCAGCTTAGCACTAGCGGTCTACAATGAGCAGTTCTTC. This sequence encodes CASSLALAVYNEQFF.

The CDR3 loop is CASSYADRVKGTQYF. The CDR3 coding sequence is TGTGCCAGCAGTTACGCGGACAGGGTGAAAGGGACCCAGTACTTC. This chain links TRBV6-5 with TRBJ2-5, with 8 nucleotides matching TRBD1. Germline loops: CDR1 MNHEY, CDR2 SVGAGI. This CDR3 region has 15 residues. The ends lost 2 bases at V and 7 bases at J; junction bases unmatched: 9.

The chain combines TRBV18 with TRBJ2-1, with 9 bases matching TRBD2. The trim removed 2 bases at V and 0 bases at J, leaving 5 bases unmatched. CDR1 is KGHSH and CDR2 is LQKENI in the germline V gene. This CDR3 is built from 17 residues. CDR3 nucleotides: TGTGCCAGCTCACCAAAGACTAGCGGTTACTCCTACAATGAGCAGTTCTTC. Protein sequence: CASSPKTSGYSYNEQFF.

The rearrangement uses TRBV5-4 and TRBJ2-5, with 15 bases fitting TRBD2. V lost 4 bases, J lost 5 bases, and 9 bases stayed unmatched. Germline V lookup: CDR1 SGHNT, CDR2 YYREEE (reference sequence). CDR3 length equals 17 residues. In DNA form, the CDR3 reads TGTGCCAGCAGCCCGAGGACTAGCGGGAGGGCCGGGGAGACCCAGTACTTC. Its translation is CASSPRTSGRAGETQYF.

The rearrangement joins TRBV12-3 or TRBV12-4 to TRBJ1-1; D gene unclear. The V gene lost 5 bases and the J gene lost 4 bases, with 8 bases spanning the gap. The CDR3 is made up of 12 amino acids. The CDR3 DNA reads as TGTGCCAGCAGTCCCAAAGCCACTGAAGCTTTCTTT. This codes for CASSPKATEAFF.

In DNA, the CDR3 is TGTGCCAGCAGGCCTACTTTGGATGACGGGAGGAATGTGGATACGCAGTATTTT. Amino acids: CASRPTLDDGRNVDTQYF. The chain joins TRBV28 to TRBJ2-3; TRBD2 agrees at 7 bases. With 6 bases clipped from V and 6 bases from J, the junction kept 21 bases outside the gene matches. The CDR3 contains 18 residues. The germline V gene encodes CDR1 MDHEN and CDR2 SYDVKM.

A few counts support this clone. The V call is TRBV7-3, the J call TRBJ2-6; D unclear. Germline V gene sequence: CDR1 SGHTA, CDR2 FQGTGA. The CDR3 contains 13 residues. Trimming stripped 5 bases from V and 4 bases from J, with 6 bases between. In DNA form, the CDR3 reads TGTGCCAGCAGCCCTAGGGGGGCCAACGTCCTGACTTTC. Translating gives CASSPRGANVLTF.

The CDR3 bases are TGTGCCAGCAGGGGCAGCCTACTAGCCAAAAACATTCAGTACTTC. Translating it yields CASRGSLLAKNIQYF. The V call is TRBV27, the J call TRBJ2-4; D ambiguous. The CDR3 length is 15 residues. The germline CDR1 and CDR2 sequences are MNHEY and SMNVEV (reference sequence). The germline V and J ends were trimmed by 6 bases and 0 bases, with 12 bases remaining between them.

The rearrangement joins TRBV29-1 to TRBJ2-5, with TRBD2 as a possible D gene (5 bases). Germline V lookup: CDR1 SQVTM, CDR2 ANQGSEA. The CDR3 extends over 12 amino acids. Deletions cut 2 bases from V and 2 bases from J, with 6 bases between. CDR3 loop: CSVESGQETQYF. The CDR3 DNA reads TGCAGCGTTGAATCGGGGCAAGAGACCCAGTACTTC.

V is TRBV28 and J is TRBJ2-7; D gene uncertain. V gave up 7 bases and J gave up 6 bases, with 19 bases separating them. The CDR3 covers 14 residues. Germline assignment: CDR1 MDHEN and CDR2 SYDVKM. The CDR3, as DNA: TGTGCCAGCAAGAACAGCCCCTTTTTGACCGAGCAGTACTTC. It specifies CASKNSPFLTEQYF. Based on the CDR3 plus reference TRBV28 and TRBJ2-7, the full variable domain is DVKVTQSSRYLVKRTGEKVFLECVQDMDHENMFWYRQDPGLGLRLIYFSYDVKMKEKGDIPEGYSVSREKKERFSLILESASTNQTSMYLCASKNSPFLTEQYFGPGTRLTVT.

This chain uses TRBV6-1 with TRBJ2-5; 11 bases are a match to TRBD2. Germline V lookup: CDR1 MNHNS, CDR2 SASEGT. With 0 bases clipped from V and 2 bases from J, the junction kept 2 bases outside the gene matches. The CDR3 length is 16 residues. The CDR3 region has the DNA TGTGCCAGCAGTGAAGCGCTAGCGGGGGGACAAGAGACCCAGTACTTC. Protein product: CASSEALAGGQETQYF.

The chain couples TRBV11-3 to TRBJ1-2; no firm D call. Trimming took 5 bases from V and 2 from J, leaving 9 bases between them. The CDR3 has 13 amino acids. Germline CDR1 and CDR2: SGHNT and YENEEA. The CDR3 spells CASSETGNYGYTF. The CDR3 bases are TGTGCCAGCAGCGAGACGGGGAACTATGGCTACACCTTC.

The V gene is TRBV11-3, the J gene TRBJ2-1; a possible D gene is TRBD1 (7 bases). V shed 5 bases and J shed 5 bases, with 13 bases lying between them. This CDR3 is 14 amino acids long. Germline V gene sequence: CDR1 SGHNT, CDR2 YENEEA. The CDR3 DNA is TGTGCCAGCAGCCACGGGGGACAGAACAATGAGCAGTTCTTC. Amino acids: CASSHGGQNNEQFF.